This T cell receptor (beta chain) comes out of a study of somatic mutations in cytotoxic T cells in rheumatoid arthritis. Study-wide context: Including V beta1+ cells that were sequenced for TCRB, some T-cell populations stained with V beta antibodies were flow-sorted at nearly 100% purity.

V shed 2 bases and J shed 6 bases, with 16 bases lying between them. The CDR3 spans 15 residues. Germline CDR1 MGHRA, CDR2 YSYEKL. Regarding the study as a whole: CD8+ T cells showed clonality that did not differ significantly between patients with rheumatoid arthritis and age-matched healthy controls.

Comment on this clone: Its antigen is not known.

The protocol was immunoSEQ multiplex PCR, while the TCRdb copy is restricted to in-frame clones and leaves out a portion. The data hold about 23,000 clones, with 78% observed a single time. This receptor was obtained from an adult with rheumatoid arthritis. Sequenced sample: CD8+ T cells sorted from blood. The chain carries TRBV4-1 and TRBJ1-1, with D possibly TRBD1 on 6 matching bases. The CDR3 region has the DNA TGCGCCAGCAGCCAACAGGGGCAGGGGTTGGCTGAAGCTTTCTTT. Its protein is CASSQQGQGLAEAFF.